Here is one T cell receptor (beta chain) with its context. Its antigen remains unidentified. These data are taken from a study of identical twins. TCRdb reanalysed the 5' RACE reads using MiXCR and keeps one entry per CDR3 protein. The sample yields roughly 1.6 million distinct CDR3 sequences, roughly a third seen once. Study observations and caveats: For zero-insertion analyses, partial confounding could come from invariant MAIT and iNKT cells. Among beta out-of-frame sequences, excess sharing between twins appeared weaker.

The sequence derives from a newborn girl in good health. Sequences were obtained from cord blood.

The CDR3: CSALLALTSGEQFF. CDR3 bases: TGCAGTGCCCTACTAGCTCTTACGTCTGGTGAGCAGTTCTTC. J is TRBJ2-1 and V is TRBV20-1, with D perhaps TRBD2 (6 bases). Germline V gene data show CDR1 as DFQATT and CDR2 as SNEGSKA (reference sequence). V lost 6 bases, J lost 9 bases, and 21 bases lay in between. This CDR3 is built from 14 residues.